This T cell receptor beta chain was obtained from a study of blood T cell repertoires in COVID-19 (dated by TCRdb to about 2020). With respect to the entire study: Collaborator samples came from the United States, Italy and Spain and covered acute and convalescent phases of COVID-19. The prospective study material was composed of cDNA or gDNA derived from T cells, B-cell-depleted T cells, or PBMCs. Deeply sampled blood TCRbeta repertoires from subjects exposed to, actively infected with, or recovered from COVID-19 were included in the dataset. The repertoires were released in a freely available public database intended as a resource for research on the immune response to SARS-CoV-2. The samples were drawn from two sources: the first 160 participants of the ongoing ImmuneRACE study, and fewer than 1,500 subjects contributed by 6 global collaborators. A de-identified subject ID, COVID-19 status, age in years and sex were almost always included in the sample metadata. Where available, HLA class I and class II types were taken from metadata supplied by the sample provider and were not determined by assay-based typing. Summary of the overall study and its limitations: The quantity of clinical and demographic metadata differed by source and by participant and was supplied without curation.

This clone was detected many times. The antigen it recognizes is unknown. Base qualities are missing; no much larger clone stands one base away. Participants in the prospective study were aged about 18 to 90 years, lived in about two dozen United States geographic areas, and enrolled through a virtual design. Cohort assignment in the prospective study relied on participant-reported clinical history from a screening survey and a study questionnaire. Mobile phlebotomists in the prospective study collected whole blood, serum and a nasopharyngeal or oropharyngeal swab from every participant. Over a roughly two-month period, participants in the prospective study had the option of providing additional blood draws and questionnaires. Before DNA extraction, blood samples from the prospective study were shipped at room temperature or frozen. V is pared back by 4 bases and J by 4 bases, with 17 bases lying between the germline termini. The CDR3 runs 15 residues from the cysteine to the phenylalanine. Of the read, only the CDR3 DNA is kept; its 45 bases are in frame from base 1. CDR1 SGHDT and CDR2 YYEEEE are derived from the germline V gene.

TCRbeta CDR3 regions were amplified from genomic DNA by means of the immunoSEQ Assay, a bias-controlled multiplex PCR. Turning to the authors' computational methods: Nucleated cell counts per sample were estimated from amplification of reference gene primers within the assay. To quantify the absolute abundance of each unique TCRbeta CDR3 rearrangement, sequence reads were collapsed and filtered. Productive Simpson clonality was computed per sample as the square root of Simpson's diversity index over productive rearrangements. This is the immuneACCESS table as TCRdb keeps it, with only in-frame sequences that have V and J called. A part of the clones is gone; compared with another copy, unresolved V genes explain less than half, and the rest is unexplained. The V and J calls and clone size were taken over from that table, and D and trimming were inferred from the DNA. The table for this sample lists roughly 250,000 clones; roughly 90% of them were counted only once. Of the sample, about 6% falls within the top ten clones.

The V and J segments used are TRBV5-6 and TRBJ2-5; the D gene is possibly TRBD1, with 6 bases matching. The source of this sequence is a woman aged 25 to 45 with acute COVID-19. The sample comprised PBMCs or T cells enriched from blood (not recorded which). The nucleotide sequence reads TGTGCCAGCAGCCAGATAAACAGGGCCGTAGAGACCCAGTACTTC. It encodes CASSQINRAVETQYF.